This TCR beta chain was captured in a study of preoperative IRX-2 immunotherapy in early breast cancer. Assay: immunoSEQ multiplex PCR; the TCRdb copy retains only in-frame clones and omits some. Of about 43,000 clones in the sample, about 95% are singletons; the top ten hold 1.6%. Regarding treatment: preoperative locoregional IRX-2 cytokine immunotherapy. The ends were cut back, 5 bases at V and 4 bases at J, with 12 bases in the middle. The CDR3 is made up of 13 amino acids. CDR1 SEHNR and CDR2 FQNEAQ come from the germline V gene (reference sequence). V and J are TRBV7-9 and TRBJ2-7; the D is unclear. The sequence was obtained from a human donor with breast cancer. The sequences come from tumor tissue, collected after IRX-2 immunotherapy. The CDR3 loop is CASSRLLLYEQYF. The CDR3 nucleotides are TGTGCCAGCAGCCGACTCCTTCTTTACGAGCAGTACTTC.